These T cell receptor beta chains were read from a single sample in a study of blood T cell repertoires in COVID-19. TCRdb's table, derived via immunoSEQ multiplex PCR, lists solely in-frame clones and lacks some. The table has about 250,000 clones, roughly 88% seen once. Sequencing was performed on peripheral blood. The receptors here all came from a woman younger than 45 with active or convalescent COVID-19. Both conserved end residues are part of each CDR3. Each record gives: V gene, CDR3 length, J gene, D gene, CDR3 protein. D genes are given only for firm matches.

>TRBV4-1|18|TRBJ1-2|TRBD1
CASSLTHTGTGGGYGYTF
>TRBV5-1|15|TRBJ2-3|.
CASSLHSRGADTQYF
>TRBV25-1|13|TRBJ1-4|.
CASNEGGDEKLFF
>TRBV2|12|TRBJ1-2|.
CASSDPGYGYTF
>TRBV5-6|16|TRBJ2-7|.
CASSLVRRLGSYEQYF
>TRBV19|16|TRBJ2-1|.
CASSIVPGVRIHEQFF
>TRBV6-5|14|TRBJ2-2|.
CASTPGGATGELFF
>TRBV10-3|13|TRBJ1-1|.
CAISAQVNTEAFF
>TRBV3-1/TRBV3-2|16|TRBJ1-6|.
CASSQLGGVDNSPLHF
>TRBV6-2/TRBV6-3|16|TRBJ2-3|TRBD2
CASRPLWGGSTDTQYF
>TRBV19|13|TRBJ1-5|.
CASKAASNQPQHF
>TRBV19|16|TRBJ2-3|TRBD2
CASRKITGGSADTQYF
>TRBV7-9|12|TRBJ2-3|.
CASSINRDTQYF
>TRBV6-5|15|TRBJ1-5|TRBD1
CASSYRGLSHQPQHF
>TRBV6-5|16|TRBJ1-3|TRBD1
CASSYAPGGSGNTIYF
>TRBV27|13|TRBJ2-1|TRBD1
CASSLDRVNEQFF
>TRBV4-3|17|TRBJ2-3|.
CASSQEIGNPRTDTQYF
>TRBV9|20|TRBJ2-3|TRBD2
CASSPSGGLAGGPGTDTQYF
>TRBV3-1/TRBV3-2|15|TRBJ1-1|.
CASSQPAPGDTEAFF